The present T cell receptor (beta chain) was sequenced within a study of tissue T cells after allogeneic stem cell transplantation. Germline CDR1 SNHLY, CDR2 FYNGKV (reference sequence). V was clipped by 3 bases and J by 1 base; unmatched bases: 0. The CDR3 has 13 residues. Measured with immunoSEQ multiplex PCR; TCRdb has only the in-frame clones, and not every one. The repertoire holds some 48,000 clones, with around 70% as singletons. A word on this clone: Each gene name is a mouse one. The CDR3 extends 1 residue past the end of the read, so its final part is completed from the germline J gene.

The sequencing input was sorted cells pooled from one or two spleens. The genes are TRBV3 and TRBJ2-7; 7 bases match TRBD1. The sequence was obtained from a pool of C57BL/6 mice in good health. CDR3 sequence: CASSLDRSYEQYF. Partial CDR3 DNA: TGTGCCAGCAGCTTGGACAGGTCCTATGAACAGTAC.